This TCR beta chain was sequenced for a study of blood T cell repertoires in COVID-19. Across the study: Both acute and convalescent COVID-19 samples were obtained from the United States, Italy and Spain. Sources were T cells, B-cell-depleted T cells, or PBMCs; the material itself was cDNA or gDNA.

Libraries were prepared by immunoSEQ multiplex PCR; TCRdb keeps only in-frame clonotypes and omits some of them. The table has 270,000 or so clones, around nine tenths seen once. Sequenced: PBMCs or T cells enriched from blood (not recorded which). The clonotype comes from a young woman who had recovered from COVID-19.

DNA of the CDR3: TGTGCCAGCAGCTTAGCGTTAGGAAACACCATATATTTT. This translates into CASSLALGNTIYF. This chain links TRBV7-9 with TRBJ1-3, with D uncertain. Trimming left V 0 bases short and J 4 bases short, with 4 bases between. Germline values: CDR1 SEHNR, CDR2 FQNEAQ (reference sequence). The CDR3 has 13 amino acids.